This TCR beta chain was found in a study of STAT3 mutations in large granular lymphocyte leukemia. Study-wide background: Immunosuppressive therapy was given to more than half of T-LGLL patients.

Study-level results: Every T-LGLL patient had at least one immunodominant TCRbeta clonotype.

Deletions cut 3 bases from V and 1 base from J, with 9 bases between. CDR1 and CDR2 from the germline V gene are LNHDA and SQIVND (reference sequence). The CDR3 has 15 amino acids. Sequencing used immunoSEQ multiplex PCR; TCRdb keeps in-frame clones, though not all of them. The data hold a few thousand clones, with roughly 80% observed a single time. This clone occurred a few times. Its antigen is not known. This TCR was recovered from a man aged 40-55 years with T-cell large granular lymphocyte leukemia. Some clones in this sample may be carry-over from other donors' samples. The rearrangement joins TRBV19 to TRBJ2-2, with D uncertain. The sequenced sample was peripheral blood mononuclear cells. The CDR3 loop is CASSMGGRNTGELFF. The DNA for the CDR3 is TGTGCCAGTAGTATGGGTGGGCGGAACACCGGGGAGCTGTTTTTT. The full variable domain, in which reference TRBV19 and TRBJ2-2 provide the parts outside the CDR3, is DGGITQSPKYLFRKEGQNVTLSCEQNLNHDAMYWYRQDPGQGLRLIYYSQIVNDFQKGDIAEGYSVSREKKESFPLTVTSAQKNPTAFYLCASSMGGRNTGELFFGEGSRLTVL.